The 19 T cell receptor beta chains below all came from one sample that was sequenced in a study of T-cell reconstitution after alpha-beta-depleted transplantation in children. Unique molecular identifiers tagged the TCRbeta library. In TCRdb, the PCR reads were re-called with MiXCR into one record per CDR3 protein. This sample has 450,000 to 600,000 distinct CDR3 sequences; about 16% occur once, and the top ten carry 3.3%. The sequencing here drew on PBMCs from the stem cell graft donor, taken from the stem cell graft. These receptors all come from a human donor who donated a stem cell graft to a child with acute lymphoblastic leukemia.

This chain links TRBV5-1 with TRBJ2-1; D is possibly TRBD1 or TRBD2 (5 bases each). Germline V gene sequence: CDR1 SGHRS, CDR2 YFSETQ. This CDR3 has 17 residues. V was pared by 4 bases and J by 6 bases, with 23 bases between. CDR3 DNA: TGCGCCAGCAGCCCAACCAAACCGGGACGAGCTGGCAATGAGCAGTTCTTC. It is translated as CASSPTKPGRAGNEQFF.

This clonotype was counted only a few times. The chain uses TRBV7-9 and TRBJ2-3; a possible D gene is TRBD2 (5 bases). Germline CDR1 SEHNR, CDR2 FQNEAQ (reference sequence). The V and J ends lost 6 bases and 5 bases respectively, with 15 bases between them. The CDR3 contains 14 residues. CDR3 nucleotide sequence: TGTGCCAGCAGTCTAACAGCGGACCTAGATACGCAGTATTTT. Encoded protein: CASSLTADLDTQYF.

Ten or more counts support this clonotype. One end of the junction fails to match germline, which may point to a read error. This chain connects TRBV5-1 to TRBJ2-1; no firm D call. Per germline, CDR1 SGHRS and CDR2 YFSETQ. The CDR3 contains 14 residues. The CDR3 is CASSLTSSYNEQFF. The CDR3 nucleotides are TGTGCCAGCAGCCTAACGTCCTCCTACAATGAGCAGTTCTTC.

CDR3 DNA sequence: TGCGCCAGCAGCCCGCAGACAGGGTCTCAGCCCCAGCATTTT. Protein sequence: CASSPQTGSQPQHF. The V gene is TRBV5-1, the J gene TRBJ1-5, with TRBD1 identical over 7 bases. With V trimmed by 4 bases and J by 6 bases, 7 bases remained unmatched. The CDR3 spans 14 residues. Germline V gene sequence: CDR1 SGHRS, CDR2 YFSETQ.

This rearrangement joins TRBV11-1 to TRBJ2-2, with 9 bases lining up with TRBD2. Losses at the gene ends were 5 bases for V and 5 bases for J; bases not matched to a gene: 18. CDR1 SGHAT and CDR2 FQDESV come from the germline V gene (reference sequence). There are 19 residues in the CDR3. The CDR3 nucleotides read TGTGCCAGCAGCCCCCCGGGACAGCAAATAGCGGGAGCGACCGGGGAGCTGTTTTTT. It specifies CASSPPGQQIAGATGELFF.

The chain joins TRBV29-1 to TRBJ2-1, with 8 nucleotides matching TRBD2. The germline V gene has CDR1 SQVTM and CDR2 ANQGSEA. The CDR3 is 12 residues long. V trimming: 7 bases; J trimming: 7 bases; junction bases outside the gene matches: 6. The CDR3 spells CSAQGLENEQFF. The CDR3 DNA sequence: TGCAGCGCCCAGGGACTAGAGAATGAGCAGTTCTTC.

A few counts support this clonotype. V is TRBV9 and J is TRBJ2-5, with D possibly TRBD1 on 7 matching bases. Germline CDR1 and CDR2: SGDLS and YYNGEE. V was clipped by 6 bases and J by 1 base, with 13 bases between them. There are 14 residues in the CDR3. The CDR3 sequence is CASNGGQPQETQYF. DNA of the CDR3: TGTGCCAGCAACGGGGGACAGCCCCAAGAGACCCAGTACTTC.

This sequence joins TRBV6-4 and TRBJ2-5; the D is unclear. V dropped 4 bases and J dropped 0 bases, with 12 bases sitting between them. The V gene's germline CDR1 is MRHNA and CDR2 SNTAGT. The CDR3 has 15 amino acids. DNA of the CDR3: TGTGCCAGCAGTGTTCCTCGGGCCGACCAAGAGACCCAGTACTTC. Translated, it gives CASSVPRADQETQYF.

The chain uses TRBV4-1 and TRBJ2-7, with D possibly being TRBD1 (5 bases). The V end lost 1 base, the J end lost 2 bases, and 9 bases lay between the germline ends. CDR1 MGHRA and CDR2 YSYEKL come from the germline V gene. The CDR3 runs to 14 residues. As DNA, the CDR3 is TGCGCCAGCAGCCAAGGACAGAGTGCCTACGAGCAGTACTTC. Its translation is CASSQGQSAYEQYF.

The rearrangement uses TRBV5-6 and TRBJ1-6, with TRBD1 matching over 8 bases. V lost 2 bases and J lost 6; bases outside the gene matches: 1. Germline lookup yields CDR1 SGHDT and CDR2 YYEEEE. CDR3 length: 14 residues. The CDR3 loop reads CASSFDRGNSPLHF. The CDR3 DNA is TGTGCCAGCAGCTTTGACAGGGGTAATTCACCCCTCCACTTT.

This chain connects TRBV3-1 to TRBJ2-7, with 7 bases fitting TRBD1. The CDR3 covers 14 residues. Germline lookup yields CDR1 LGHDT and CDR2 YNNKEL (reference sequence). J lost 0 bases, V lost 4 bases, and 3 bases had no gene match. Written as DNA, the CDR3 is TGTGCCAGCAGCCGCGGACAGGTCTCCTACGAGCAGTACTTC. Protein product: CASSRGQVSYEQYF.

The rearrangement uses TRBV5-1 and TRBJ2-5, with 9 positions matching TRBD1. Unmatched junction bases numbered 4, after V lost 0 bases and J lost 1 base. This CDR3 is 16 amino acids long. Germline lookup yields CDR1 SGHRS and CDR2 YFSETQ. The CDR3 DNA reads as TGCGCCAGCAGCTTGGAGACAGGGGGGAGCCAAGAGACCCAGTACTTC. Encoded protein: CASSLETGGSQETQYF.

This clonotype was seen only a few times. This sequence joins TRBV29-1 and TRBJ2-2, with D possibly matching TRBD2 (7 bases). The CDR3 spans 17 residues. Germline V gene data show CDR1 as SQVTM and CDR2 as ANQGSEA. The V gene lost 0 bases and the J gene lost 6 bases, with 20 bases spanning the gap. CDR3 loop: CSVEDIRRGRAPGELFF. The DNA of the CDR3 is TGCAGCGTTGAAGATATCCGGAGGGGGAGGGCCCCCGGGGAGCTGTTTTTT.

This clonotype was seen repeatedly, ten times or more. The genes are TRBV28 and TRBJ2-3, with TRBD1 identical over 9 bases. The CDR3 has 14 amino acids. CDR1 and CDR2 (germline): MDHEN, SYDVKM. The ends lost 11 bases at V and 2 bases at J; junction bases unmatched: 8. The CDR3, as DNA: TGTGCCTCTTCCGGGACAGGGTTCACAGATACGCAGTATTTT. This translates into CASSGTGFTDTQYF.

The rearrangement joins TRBV9 to TRBJ2-2, with no clear D. The CDR3 is 13 residues long. The V and J ends lost 5 bases and 1 base respectively, with 6 bases between them. Germline V gene lookup returns CDR1 SGDLS and CDR2 YYNGEE. CDR3 sequence (DNA): TGTGCCAGCAGTACTCAGAACACCGGGGAGCTGTTTTTT. Translating it yields CASSTQNTGELFF.

This chain uses TRBV12-3 or TRBV12-4 with TRBJ1-1; 11 nucleotides agree with TRBD1. The CDR3 sequence is 17 residues long. The J segment lost 4 bases and the V segment lost 4 bases, leaving 11 bases of the junction unmatched. CDR3 in DNA: TGTGCCAGCAGTTCCGGGACAGGGGGGTTACCGGCCACTGAAGCTTTCTTT. Residues: CASSSGTGGLPATEAFF.

The chain carries TRBV7-8 and TRBJ2-7, with D possibly being TRBD1 (5 bases). V gave up 4 bases and J gave up 3 bases, with 16 bases separating them. CDR1 and CDR2 from the germline V gene are SGHVS and FQNEAQ. There are 15 residues in the CDR3. CDR3 amino acids: CASSSRHGADYEQYF. CDR3 in DNA: TGTGCCAGCAGCTCCAGACATGGGGCGGACTACGAGCAGTACTTC.

The chain has TRBV4-1 and TRBJ1-5; weak D call: TRBD1 (5 bases). Trimming pared 1 base from V and 3 bases from J, leaving 13 bases between. The germline V gene has CDR1 MGHRA and CDR2 YSYEKL. There are 16 residues in the CDR3. Here the CDR3 DNA reads TGCGCCAGCAGCCAAGGCCCACCGGGACTCAATCAGCCCCAGCATTTT. It yields the protein CASSQGPPGLNQPQHF.

This clonotype was picked up a small number of times. This sequence joins TRBV27 and TRBJ2-7, with TRBD1 identical over 9 bases. CDR1 is MNHEY, CDR2 SMNVEV, per germline (reference sequence). The CDR3 is made up of 15 amino acids. V was pared by 5 bases and J by 0 bases, with 5 bases of the junction left unmatched. CDR3 coding DNA: TGTGCCAGCAGTAGAGGGACAGGGCCCTCCTACGAGCAGTACTTC. The encoded protein is CASSRGTGPSYEQYF.